This TCR beta chain was obtained from a study of cytomegalovirus exposure and HLA in healthy donors. Sequencing was performed with immunoSEQ multiplex PCR; in TCRdb, only in-frame clones are kept and a portion is missing. The sample records about 240,000 clones, approximately 86% being singletons. Regarding the study as a whole: The classifier, whose performance was assessed in both the original and validation cohorts, reportedly diagnosed cytomegalovirus status with high specificity and sensitivity. The finding came from a later analysis; first-cohort TCR clusters tended to co-occur in the roughly 120 validation repertoires. The study put some 150 TCR beta chains on its list as cytomegalovirus-associated.

Points on this clone: What it binds is not known.

From germline, CDR1 is MGHRA and CDR2 YSYEKL. The V gene lost 0 bases and the J gene lost 7 bases, with 16 bases spanning the gap. This CDR3 comprises 16 residues. The chain employs TRBV4-1 and TRBJ1-5; D not resolved. The sample was PBMCs. The origin of this receptor is a woman under 40 in good health and CMV-seropositive. The CDR3 nucleotides read TGCGCCAGCAGCCAAGATAAATGGGGAGATGGCCAGCCCCAGCATTTT. Protein sequence: CASSQDKWGDGQPQHF.